This T cell receptor beta chain was found in a study of long-term antiretroviral therapy in people with HIV. On the study more broadly: Samples collected earliest predate the 2015 immediate-ART recommendation by about a decade.

Notes on this clone: No antigen is known for it.

Version v3.0 of the immunoSEQ assay was performed at survey level. Assay used: immunoSEQ multiplex PCR; TCRdb lists only in-frame clones, some missing. Of around 6,700 clones listed, 80% to 90% are singletons. Broader study findings: ART preceded a rise in diversity that nonetheless stayed lower than in transplant donor controls. ART adherence was not documented, and neither viral resistance nor therapy changes had any data. Clonotypes expanded prior to ART showed repertoire dominance at all sampled time points.

This clonotype was obtained from a woman between 50 and 59 years old with HIV. The specimen comprised unsorted PBMCs, sampled 3.7 years after starting antiretroviral therapy.

Written as DNA, the CDR3 is TGCGCCAGCAGCTTGGGTGGCAGCCGCACAGATACGCAGTATTTT. Its translation: CASSLGGSRTDTQYF. The chain couples TRBV5-1 to TRBJ2-3; D is unresolved. CDR3 length equals 15 residues. Trimming took off 0 bases at V and 1 base at J, with 9 bases between the two ends. Per germline, CDR1 SGHRS and CDR2 YFSETQ.